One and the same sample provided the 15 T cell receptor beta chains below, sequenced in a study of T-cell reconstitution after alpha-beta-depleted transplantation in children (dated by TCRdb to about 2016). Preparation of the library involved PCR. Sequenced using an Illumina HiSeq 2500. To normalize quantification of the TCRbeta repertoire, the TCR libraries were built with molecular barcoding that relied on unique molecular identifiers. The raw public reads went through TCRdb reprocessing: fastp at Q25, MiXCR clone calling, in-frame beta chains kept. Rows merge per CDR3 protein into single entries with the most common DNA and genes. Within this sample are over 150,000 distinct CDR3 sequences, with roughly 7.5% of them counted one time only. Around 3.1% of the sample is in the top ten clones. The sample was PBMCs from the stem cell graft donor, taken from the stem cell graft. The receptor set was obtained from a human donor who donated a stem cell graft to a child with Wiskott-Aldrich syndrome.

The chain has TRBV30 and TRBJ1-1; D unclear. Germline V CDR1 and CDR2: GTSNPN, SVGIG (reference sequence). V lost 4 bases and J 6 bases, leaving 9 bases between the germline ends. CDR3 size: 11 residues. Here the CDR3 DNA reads TGTGCCTGGACCCGGAGATCTGAAGCTTTCTTT. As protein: CAWTRRSEAFF.

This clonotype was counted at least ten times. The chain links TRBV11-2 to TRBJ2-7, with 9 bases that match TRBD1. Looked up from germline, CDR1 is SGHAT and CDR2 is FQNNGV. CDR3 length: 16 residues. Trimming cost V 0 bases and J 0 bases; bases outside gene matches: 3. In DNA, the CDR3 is TGTGCCAGCAGCTTAGACTTGGGACAGGGCTCCTACGAGCAGTACTTC. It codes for CASSLDLGQGSYEQYF.

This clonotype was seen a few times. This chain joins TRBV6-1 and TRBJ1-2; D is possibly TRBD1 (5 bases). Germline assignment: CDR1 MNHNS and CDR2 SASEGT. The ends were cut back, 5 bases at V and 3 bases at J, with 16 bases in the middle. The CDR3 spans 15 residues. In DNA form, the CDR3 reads TGTGCCAGCAGTCGAAACCCAGGGCCTCACTATGGCTACACCTTC. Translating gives CASSRNPGPHYGYTF.

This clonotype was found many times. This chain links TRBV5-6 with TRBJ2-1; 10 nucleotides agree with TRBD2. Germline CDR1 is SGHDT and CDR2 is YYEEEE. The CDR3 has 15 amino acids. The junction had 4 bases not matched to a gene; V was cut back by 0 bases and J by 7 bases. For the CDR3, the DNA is TGTGCCAGCAGCTTGGGCAGCGGGAGGGTTAATGAGCAGTTCTTC. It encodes CASSLGSGRVNEQFF.

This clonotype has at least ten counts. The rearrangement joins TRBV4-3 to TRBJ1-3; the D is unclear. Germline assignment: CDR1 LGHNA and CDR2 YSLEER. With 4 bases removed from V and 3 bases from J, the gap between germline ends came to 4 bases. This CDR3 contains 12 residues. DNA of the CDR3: TGCGCCAGCAGCCCGAATGGAAACACCATATATTTT. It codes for CASSPNGNTIYF.

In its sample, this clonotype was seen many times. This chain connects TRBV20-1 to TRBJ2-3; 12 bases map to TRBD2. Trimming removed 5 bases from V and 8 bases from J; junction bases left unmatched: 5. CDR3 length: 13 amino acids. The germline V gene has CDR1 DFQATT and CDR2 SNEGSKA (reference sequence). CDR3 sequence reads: CSASSGRARTQYF. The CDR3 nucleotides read TGCAGTGCTTCTAGCGGGAGGGCCCGTACGCAGTATTTT.

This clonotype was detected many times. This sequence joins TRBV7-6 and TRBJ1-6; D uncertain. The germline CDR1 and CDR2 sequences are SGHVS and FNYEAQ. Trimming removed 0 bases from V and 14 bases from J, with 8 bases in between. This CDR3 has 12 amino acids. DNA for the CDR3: TGTGCCAGCAGCTTAGCTTCAGAAGCCCTCCACTTT. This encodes CASSLASEALHF.

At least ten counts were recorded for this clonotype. CDR3 sequence reads: CASSPRTPDNEQYF. CDR3 in DNA: TGTGCCAGCAGTCCTAGGACCCCCGACAACGAGCAGTACTTC. The rearrangement uses TRBV27 and TRBJ2-7; D call uncertain. CDR1 is MNHEY, CDR2 SMNVEV, per germline (reference sequence). V gave up 5 bases and J gave up 5 bases, with 16 bases separating them. The CDR3 spans 14 residues.

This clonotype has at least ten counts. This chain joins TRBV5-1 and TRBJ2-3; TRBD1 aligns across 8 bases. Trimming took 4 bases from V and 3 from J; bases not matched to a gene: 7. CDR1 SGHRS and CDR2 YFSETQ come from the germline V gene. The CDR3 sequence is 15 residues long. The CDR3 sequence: CASSPGQGETDTQYF. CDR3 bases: TGCGCCAGCAGCCCTGGACAGGGCGAAACAGATACGCAGTATTTT.

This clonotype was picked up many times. Here the CDR3 reads CASSLNYGGEQYF. CDR3 nucleotide sequence: TGTGCCAGCAGTTTAAACTATGGTGGGGAGCAGTACTTC. The V and J genes are TRBV12-3 or TRBV12-4 and TRBJ2-7; D not resolved. V was shortened by 2 bases and J by 7 bases, with 12 bases between the two germline ends. There are 13 residues in the CDR3.

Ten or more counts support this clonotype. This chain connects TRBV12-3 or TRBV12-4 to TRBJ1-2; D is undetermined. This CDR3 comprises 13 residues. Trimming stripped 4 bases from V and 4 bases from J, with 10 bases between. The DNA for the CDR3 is TGTGCCAGCAGTTGGGATAGTGTCTATGGCTACACCTTC. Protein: CASSWDSVYGYTF.

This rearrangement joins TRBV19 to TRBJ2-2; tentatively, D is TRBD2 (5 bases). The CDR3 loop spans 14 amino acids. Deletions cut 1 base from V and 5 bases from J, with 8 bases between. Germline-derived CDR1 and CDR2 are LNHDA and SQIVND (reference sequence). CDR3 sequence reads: CASSIAEGTGELFF. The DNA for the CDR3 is TGTGCCAGTAGTATAGCTGAGGGAACCGGGGAGCTGTTTTTT.

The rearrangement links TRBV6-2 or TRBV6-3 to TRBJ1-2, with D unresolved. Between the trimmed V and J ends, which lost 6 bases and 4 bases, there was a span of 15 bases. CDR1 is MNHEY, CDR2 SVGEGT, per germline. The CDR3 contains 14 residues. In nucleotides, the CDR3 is TGTGCCAGCAGCTTCAACGCGGGCAGCTATGGCTACACCTTC. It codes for CASSFNAGSYGYTF.

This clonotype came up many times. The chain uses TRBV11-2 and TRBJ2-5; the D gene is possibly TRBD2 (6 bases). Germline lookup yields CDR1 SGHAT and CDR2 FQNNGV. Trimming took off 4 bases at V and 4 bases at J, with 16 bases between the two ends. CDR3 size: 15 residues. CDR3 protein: CASSSSRGDGETQYF. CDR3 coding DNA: TGTGCCAGCAGCTCCTCTCGCGGGGATGGAGAGACCCAGTACTTC. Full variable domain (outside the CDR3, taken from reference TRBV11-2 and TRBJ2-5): EAGVAQSPRYKIIEKRQSVAFWCNPISGHATLYWYQQILGQGPKLLIQFQNNGVVDDSQLPKDRFSAERLKGVDSTLKIQPAKLEDSAVYLCASSSSRGDGETQYFGPGTRLLVL.

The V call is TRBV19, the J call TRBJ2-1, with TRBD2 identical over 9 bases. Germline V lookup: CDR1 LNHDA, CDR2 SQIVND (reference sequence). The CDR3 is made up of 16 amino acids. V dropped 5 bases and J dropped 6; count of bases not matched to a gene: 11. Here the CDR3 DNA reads TGTGCCAGTAGTGCCTTGGGACTAGCAGGGGCCAATGAGCAGTTCTTC. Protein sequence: CASSALGLAGANEQFF.